This record looks at one T cell receptor beta chain sequence and its context. Its antigen remains unknown. Additional DNA sequences in this sample encode the identical CDR3. This CDR3 has 16 residues. V dropped 5 bases and J dropped 0; count of bases not matched to a gene: 4. The germline gives CDR1 ENHRY, CDR2 SYGVKD. This record comes from a study of cytotoxic CD8 clonotypes in ibrutinib-treated CLL. Findings and limits, study-wide: At the start, clonality exceeded age-matched healthy donors and followed circulating CD8+ T-cell counts. Under treatment, the uncommon public clonotypes either contracted or remained stable.

T cells were sequenced at a targeted depth of 1 in 200,000 to 1 in 1 million. Measured with immunoSEQ multiplex PCR; TCRdb has only the in-frame clones, and not every one. This sample has 60,000 to 95,000 clones, with around 78% found just once. The sample in question was PBMCs, obtained after 24 months of ibrutinib treatment. The chain is built from TRBV10-3 and TRBJ2-3; TRBD2 agrees at 11 bases. The sequence came from a human donor with chronic lymphocytic leukemia. This chain's CDR3 is CAISTGTSGSTDTQYF. CDR3 in DNA: TGTGCCATCAGTACCGGGACTAGCGGTAGCACAGATACGCAGTATTTT.